This passage covers 27 T cell receptor beta chains from one sample sequenced in a study of OX40 agonist ivuxolimab in advanced cancers. Generated by immunoSEQ multiplex PCR, the TCRdb table keeps only in-frame clones and is missing some. The sample has 13,000 or so clones, more than 70% seen once. This specimen consisted of CD4+ or CD8+ T cells sorted from blood, obtained in a trial of the OX40 agonist ivuxolimab. These receptors were collected from an adult with an advanced solid tumor such as melanoma, head and neck, liver or kidney cancer.

Only one count was recorded for this clone. The CDR3 spells CASSLNYEQYF. In nucleotides, the CDR3 is TGTGCCAGCAGCTTAAACTACGAGCAGTACTTC. J is TRBJ2-7 and V is TRBV11-2, with D unclear. This CDR3 spans 11 amino acids. Trimming stripped 2 bases from V and 3 bases from J, with 2 bases between. CDR1 and CDR2 from the germline V gene are SGHAT and FQNNGV.

CDR3: CASSEYDYDTEAFF. The DNA of the CDR3 is TGCGCCAGCAGTGAGTACGATTACGACACTGAAGCTTTCTTT. This chain joins TRBV10-1 and TRBJ1-1; D uncertain. Trimming stripped 1 base from V and 3 bases from J, with 9 bases between. CDR1 is WNHNN, CDR2 SYGVQD, per germline (reference sequence). The length of the CDR3 is 14 residues.

The rearrangement joins TRBV7-6 to TRBJ2-1, with TRBD1 identical over 7 bases. Germline CDR1 SGHVS, CDR2 FNYEAQ. J gave up 2 bases and V 1 base, and 2 bases lay outside the gene matches. The CDR3 is 15 amino acids. This CDR3 reads CASSLGGTAYNEQFF. In DNA form, the CDR3 reads TGTGCCAGCAGCTTAGGAGGGACAGCCTACAATGAGCAGTTCTTC.

The rearrangement links TRBV27 to TRBJ2-1, with a weak D call TRBD2 (7 bases). CDR3 length: 16 residues. Looked up from germline, CDR1 is MNHEY and CDR2 is SMNVEV (reference sequence). V lost 5 bases and J 5 bases, leaving 19 bases between the germline ends. Here the CDR3 DNA reads TGTGCCAGCAGTCCTATTGGGGGGGCCGGCAACAATGAGCAGTTCTTC. Translated, it gives CASSPIGGAGNNEQFF.

V is TRBV13 and J is TRBJ2-5; D perhaps matches TRBD2 (6 bases). The V end was cut by 1 base, the J end by 4 bases, with 7 bases between. CDR1 and CDR2 (germline): PRHDT, FYEKMQ (reference sequence). This CDR3 is 13 amino acids long. CDR3 nucleotides: TGTGCCAGCAGCTTAGCGGGAGCAGAGACCCAGTACTTC. This encodes CASSLAGAETQYF.

This chain connects TRBV30 to TRBJ2-2; TRBD1 matches 9 bases. The CDR3 covers 14 residues. CDR1 is GTSNPN and CDR2 is SVGIG in the germline V gene (reference sequence). The V and J ends lost 8 bases and 4 bases, in that order; junction bases with no gene match: 8. This CDR3 reads CASSHRGLTGELFF. The CDR3 DNA sequence: TGTGCCAGCAGCCACAGGGGGCTCACCGGGGAGCTGTTTTTT.

The rearrangement links TRBV7-9 to TRBJ2-7; D gene unclear. CDR1 is SEHNR and CDR2 is FQNEAQ in the germline V gene (reference sequence). The CDR3 has 11 amino acids. The V gene lost 5 bases and the J gene lost 3 bases, with 5 bases spanning the gap. CDR3 residues: CASSEYYEQYF. Written as DNA, the CDR3 is TGTGCCAGCAGCGAATACTACGAGCAGTACTTC.

This clone was recorded a few times. The chain uses TRBV27 and TRBJ2-7, with 7 bases identical to TRBD2. V shed 5 bases and J 4 bases; nucleotides not matched to a gene: 11. CDR3 length: 15 amino acids. CDR1 MNHEY and CDR2 SMNVEV come from the germline V gene (reference sequence). CDR3 in DNA: TGTGCCAGCAGTCCGCCGGGGCGGGAGTCGTACGAGCAGTACTTC. This translates into CASSPPGRESYEQYF.

The rearrangement links TRBV18 to TRBJ1-1; D ambiguous. The germline gives CDR1 KGHSH, CDR2 LQKENI. There are 15 residues in the CDR3. The V and J ends lost 1 base and 5 bases respectively, with 14 bases between them. The CDR3 DNA reads TGTGCCAGCTCACCACTTGCAGGAGTGTCGACTGAAGCTTTCTTT. It yields the protein CASSPLAGVSTEAFF. The full variable domain, rest sourced from reference TRBV18 and TRBJ1-1, is NAGVMQNPRHLVRRRGQEARLRCSPMKGHSHVYWYRQLPEEGLKFMVYLQKENIIDESGMPKERFSAEFPKEGPSILRIQQVVRGDSAAYFCASSPLAGVSTEAFFGQGTRLTVV.

The chain has TRBV13 and TRBJ2-2; TRBD2 matches at 7 bases. V trimming: 3 bases; J trimming: 4 bases; junction bases outside the gene matches: 5. The CDR3 loop spans 15 amino acids. The V gene's germline CDR1 is PRHDT and CDR2 FYEKMQ (reference sequence). In DNA, the CDR3 is TGTGCCAGCAGCTTCACTAGCGTGGGCACCGGGGAGCTGTTTTTT. Residues: CASSFTSVGTGELFF.

The chain carries TRBV9 and TRBJ1-1; D call uncertain. The germline CDR1 and CDR2 sequences are SGDLS and YYNGEE. Trimming took off 3 bases at V and 7 bases at J, with 7 bases between the two ends. There are 11 residues in the CDR3. The CDR3 protein is CASSAGHEAFF. CDR3 coding DNA: TGTGCCAGCAGCGCCGGTCATGAAGCTTTCTTT. Based on the CDR3 plus reference TRBV9 and TRBJ1-1, the full variable domain is DSGVTQTPKHLITATGQRVTLRCSPRSGDLSVYWYQQSLDQGLQFLIQYYNGEERAKGNILERFSAQQFPDLHSELNLSSLELGDSALYFCASSAGHEAFFGQGTRLTVV.

The table lists this clone with a count of one. This chain connects TRBV29-1 to TRBJ2-2, with TRBD1 identical over 11 bases. The germline V gene encodes CDR1 SQVTM and CDR2 ANQGSEA. With 5 bases clipped from V and 3 bases from J, the junction kept 2 bases outside the gene matches. This CDR3 spans 14 amino acids. As DNA, the CDR3 is TGCAGCGTTAGGGACAGGGGGTACACCGGGGAGCTGTTTTTT. Its translation: CSVRDRGYTGELFF.

The chain couples TRBV27 to TRBJ2-5; TRBD2 agrees at 8 bases. In germline, CDR1 is MNHEY, CDR2 SMNVEV (reference sequence). There are 14 residues in the CDR3. V dropped 3 bases and J dropped 5; count of bases not matched to a gene: 5. The CDR3 sequence: CASSFRGGGETQYF. CDR3 sequence (DNA): TGTGCCAGCAGTTTCCGGGGGGGCGGGGAGACCCAGTACTTC.

V is TRBV28 and J is TRBJ2-7; tentative D call: TRBD1 (6 bases). The CDR3 extends over 15 amino acids. Trimming removed 6 bases at V and 0 bases at J, with 15 bases between. CDR1 and CDR2 (germline): MDHEN, SYDVKM. The CDR3 loop is CASSAYRDTSYEQYF. CDR3 nucleotides: TGTGCCAGCAGCGCTTACCGGGACACCTCCTACGAGCAGTACTTC.

V and J are TRBV9 and TRBJ2-1; 12 bases agree with TRBD2. This CDR3 has 15 amino acids. Unmatched junction bases numbered 3, after V lost 4 bases and J lost 4 bases. CDR1 SGDLS and CDR2 YYNGEE come from the germline V gene. CDR3 DNA sequence: TGTGCCAGCAGCCCGGGGACTAGCGGGTACAATGAGCAGTTCTTC. Protein sequence: CASSPGTSGYNEQFF.

The chain carries TRBV6-6 and TRBJ1-1; the D is unclear. Germline V lookup: CDR1 MNHNY, CDR2 SVGAGI (reference sequence). Trimming took 6 bases from V and 3 from J, leaving 11 bases between them. The CDR3 totals 13 residues. As DNA, the CDR3 is TGTGCCAGCAGGTTCCCAGGCGACACTGAAGCTTTCTTT. It yields the protein CASRFPGDTEAFF.

Written as DNA, the CDR3 is TGTGCCAGCAGTTCTGCTGACAGGGAGGACTACGAGCAGTACTTC. It translates to CASSSADREDYEQYF. This rearrangement joins TRBV28 to TRBJ2-7; TRBD1 might be the D (7 bases). Looked up from germline, CDR1 is MDHEN and CDR2 is SYDVKM. This CDR3 contains 15 residues. V was cut by 4 bases and J by 3 bases, with 16 bases left in between.

V usage is TRBV4-2 and J usage is TRBJ2-3, with a weak D call TRBD2 (6 bases). The V gene lost 0 bases and the J gene lost 1 base, with 8 bases spanning the gap. The CDR3 covers 15 residues. The germline CDR1 and CDR2 sequences are LGHNA and YNFKEQ. Here the CDR3 reads CASSQDREGTDTQYF. The CDR3 DNA reads as TGTGCCAGCAGCCAAGACAGGGAGGGCACAGATACGCAGTATTTT.

The CDR3 reads CASSPGGTNIQYF. DNA of the CDR3: TGTGCCAGCAGCCCGGGGGGAACAAACATTCAGTACTTC. The V gene is TRBV6-5, the J gene TRBJ2-4; 7 positions match TRBD2. Trimming removed 6 bases from V and 6 bases from J; junction bases left unmatched: 5. Looked up from germline, CDR1 is MNHEY and CDR2 is SVGAGI. This CDR3 spans 13 amino acids.

The genes are TRBV9 and TRBJ2-3, with 7 bases fitting TRBD2. The junction had 8 bases not matched to a gene; V was cut back by 4 bases and J by 3 bases. CDR1 is SGDLS and CDR2 is YYNGEE in the germline V gene. This CDR3 region has 15 residues. The CDR3 sequence: CASSTSYGGTDTQYF. The DNA of the CDR3 is TGTGCCAGCAGCACCTCATACGGGGGGACAGATACGCAGTATTTT.

This clone showed up just once. The chain combines TRBV5-1 with TRBJ2-3; the D is unclear. The V gene lost 4 bases and the J gene lost 6 bases, with 18 bases spanning the gap. CDR3 length equals 15 residues. CDR1 and CDR2 from the germline V gene are SGHRS and YFSETQ. The CDR3 protein is CASSPGTTVRDTQYF. CDR3 sequence (DNA): TGCGCCAGCAGCCCTGGTACAACAGTACGGGATACGCAGTATTTT.

CDR3 amino acids: CASSPLEQAVYGYTF. The CDR3 bases are TGTGCCAGCAGCCCTCTCGAACAGGCCGTTTATGGCTACACCTTC. The chain has TRBV7-1 and TRBJ1-2; a possible D gene is TRBD1 (5 bases). TRBV7-1 has ORF status, its function being uncertain. Trimming removed 5 bases at V and 5 bases at J, with 18 bases between. The CDR3 covers 15 residues.

In nucleotides, the CDR3 is TGTGCCAGCAGTACCCCACAAAGTAAATCGATCTATGGCTACACCTTC. Residues: CASSTPQSKSIYGYTF. This chain joins TRBV9 and TRBJ1-2; the D is unclear. The germline V gene encodes CDR1 SGDLS and CDR2 YYNGEE. V was cut by 5 bases and J by 4 bases, with 21 bases left in between. The CDR3 has 16 residues.

The V call is TRBV5-1, the J call TRBJ2-1; TRBD1 might be the D (6 bases). V gave up 0 bases and J gave up 7 bases, with 23 bases separating them. From germline, CDR1 is SGHRS and CDR2 YFSETQ. The length of the CDR3 is 18 residues. In nucleotides, the CDR3 is TGCGCCAGCAGCTTGGCAGGACAGACCCCCCTAATGGGGAATGAGCAGTTCTTC. This codes for CASSLAGQTPLMGNEQFF. Full variable domain (remainder filled in from reference TRBV5-1 and TRBJ2-1): KAGVTQTPRYLIKTRGQQVTLSCSPISGHRSVSWYQQTPGQGLQFLFEYFSETQRNKGNFPGRFSGRQFSNSRSEMNVSTLELGDSALYLCASSLAGQTPLMGNEQFFGPGTRLTVL.

The sample holds a few counts of this clone. The chain has TRBV27 and TRBJ2-7; the D is unclear. Germline-derived CDR1 and CDR2 are MNHEY and SMNVEV (reference sequence). Trimming took 3 bases from V and 3 from J, leaving 9 bases between them. The CDR3 is 13 residues long. The DNA of the CDR3 is TGTGCCAGCAGTTTGCTTCAGGACTACGAGCAGTACTTC. Its translation is CASSLLQDYEQYF.

The CDR3 region is CASSVNDGRYEQYF. Written as DNA, the CDR3 is TGTGCCAGCAGCGTAAACGACGGTCGCTACGAGCAGTACTTC. This chain connects TRBV9 to TRBJ2-7; D is ambiguous. The ends were cut back, 1 base at V and 3 bases at J, with 11 bases in the middle. Germline V gene data show CDR1 as SGDLS and CDR2 as YYNGEE. The CDR3 totals 14 residues.

The CDR3: CASSLVQGEAFF. CDR3 coding DNA: TGTGCCAGCAGCTTGGTCCAGGGGGAAGCTTTCTTT. This chain connects TRBV5-6 to TRBJ1-1, with D possibly TRBD1 on 6 matching bases. V was cut by 0 bases and J by 8 bases, with 8 bases left in between. This CDR3 has 12 residues. Germline-derived CDR1 and CDR2 are SGHDT and YYEEEE.